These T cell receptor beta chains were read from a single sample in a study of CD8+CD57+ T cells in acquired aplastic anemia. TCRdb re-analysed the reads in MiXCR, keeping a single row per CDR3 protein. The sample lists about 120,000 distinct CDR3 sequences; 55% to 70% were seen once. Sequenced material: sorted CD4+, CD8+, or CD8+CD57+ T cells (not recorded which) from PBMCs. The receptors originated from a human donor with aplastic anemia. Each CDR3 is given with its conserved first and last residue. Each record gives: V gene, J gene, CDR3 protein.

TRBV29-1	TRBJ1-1	CSVLGDRRSEAFF
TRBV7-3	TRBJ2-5	CASSPGTGRETQYF
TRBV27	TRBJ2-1	CASSLLADYNEQFF
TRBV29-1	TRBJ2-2	CSVGGGSGTGELFF
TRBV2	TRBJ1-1	CASCRNMNTEAFF
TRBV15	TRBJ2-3	CATQGADTQYF
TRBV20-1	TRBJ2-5	CSARVQETQYF
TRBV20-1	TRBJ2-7	CSATSGGTNEQYF
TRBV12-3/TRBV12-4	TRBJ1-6	CASSNRVSRNSPLHF
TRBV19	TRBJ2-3	CATRADTQYF
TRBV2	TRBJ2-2	CASTSGGTNTGELFF
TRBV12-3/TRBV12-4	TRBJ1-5	CASNLTGHNQPRHF
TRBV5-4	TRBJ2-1	CASSLGERRGRYNEQFF
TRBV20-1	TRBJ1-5	CSARRFLTRRSINQPQHF
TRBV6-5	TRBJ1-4	CASSYSTSRTNEKLFF
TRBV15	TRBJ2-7	CATSSWDSPYEQYF
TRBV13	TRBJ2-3	CASSPRYQGFTDTQYF
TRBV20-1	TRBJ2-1	CSARDWLAGGRSINEQFF
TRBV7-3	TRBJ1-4	CASSSLTGGAGKLFF
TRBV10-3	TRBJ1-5	CAISDPVTGPGQPQHF
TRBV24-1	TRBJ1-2	CATSDLLRGDGYTF
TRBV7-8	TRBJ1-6	CASSRSRDSSNSPLHF
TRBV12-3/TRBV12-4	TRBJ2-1	CASSLSGDSAYNEQFF
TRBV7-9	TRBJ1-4	CASSLRSNKLFF
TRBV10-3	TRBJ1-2	CAISDYDYGYTF
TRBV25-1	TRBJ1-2	CASGNTYGYTF
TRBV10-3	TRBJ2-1	CAISVDRAYNEQFF
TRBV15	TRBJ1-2	CATSRSGTSNGYTF
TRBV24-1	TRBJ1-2	CATSTGGVYGYTF
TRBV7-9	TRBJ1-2	CASGDTGVPGYTF
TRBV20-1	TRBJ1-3	CSALDPSSGNTIYF
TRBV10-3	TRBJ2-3	CAISGASGTDTQYF
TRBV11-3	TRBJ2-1	CASSPRDSFNGQFF
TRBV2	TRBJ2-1	CASSYRYNEQFF
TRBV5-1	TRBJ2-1	CASSHRMETSGYEQFF
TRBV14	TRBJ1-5	CASSQGFSQPQHF
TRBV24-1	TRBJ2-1	CATGRAGGYNEQFF
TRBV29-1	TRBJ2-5	CSVGQGQETQYF
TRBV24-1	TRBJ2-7	CATSRRDSSSYEQYF
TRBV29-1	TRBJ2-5	CSVEGDRGRTETQYF
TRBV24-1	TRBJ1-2	CATSDLGRVYGYTF
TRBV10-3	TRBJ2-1	CAISESRGDLDEQFF
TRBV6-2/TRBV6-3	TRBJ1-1	CASSLDWGTEAFF
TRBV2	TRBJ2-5	CASSGQRETQYF
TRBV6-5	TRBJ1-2	CASSKTGTGYTF
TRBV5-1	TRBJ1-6	CASSARTGGDSPLHF
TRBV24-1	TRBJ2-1	CATSDLPEYNEQFF
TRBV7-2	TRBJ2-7	CASSLGLAGPYEQYF
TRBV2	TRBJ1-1	CARRGAGMNTEAFF
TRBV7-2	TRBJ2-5	CASSLWGLAGWETQYF
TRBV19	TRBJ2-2	CASSILGGVNTGELFF
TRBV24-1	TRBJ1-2	CARTGGNYGYTF
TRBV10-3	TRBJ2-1	CAIRPDYNEQFF
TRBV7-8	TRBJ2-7	CASSMASGGAWEQYF
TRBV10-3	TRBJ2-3	CASSGLAGARDTQYF
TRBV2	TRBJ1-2	CASRDIRQGIGYGYTF
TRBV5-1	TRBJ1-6	CASSDGDANSPLHF
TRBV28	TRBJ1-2	CASRQQGYGYTF
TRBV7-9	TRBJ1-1	CASSLTSGEAFF